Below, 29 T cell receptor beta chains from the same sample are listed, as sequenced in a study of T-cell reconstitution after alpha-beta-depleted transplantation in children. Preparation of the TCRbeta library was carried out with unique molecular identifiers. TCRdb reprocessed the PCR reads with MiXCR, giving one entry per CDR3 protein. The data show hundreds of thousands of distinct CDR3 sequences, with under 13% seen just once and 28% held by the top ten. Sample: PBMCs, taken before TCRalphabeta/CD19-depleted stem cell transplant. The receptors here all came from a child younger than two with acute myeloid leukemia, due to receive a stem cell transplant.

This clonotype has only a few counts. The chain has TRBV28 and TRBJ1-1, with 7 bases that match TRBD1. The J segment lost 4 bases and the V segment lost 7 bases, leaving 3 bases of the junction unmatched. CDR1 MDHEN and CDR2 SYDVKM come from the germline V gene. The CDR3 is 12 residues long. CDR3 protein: CASTAGGTEAFF. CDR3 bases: TGTGCCAGCACCGCAGGGGGCACTGAAGCTTTCTTT.

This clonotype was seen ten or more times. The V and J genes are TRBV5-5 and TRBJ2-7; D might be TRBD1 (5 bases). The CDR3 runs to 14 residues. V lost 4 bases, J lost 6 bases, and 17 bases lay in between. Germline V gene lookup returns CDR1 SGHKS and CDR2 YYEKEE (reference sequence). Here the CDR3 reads CASSPGTPQGEQYF. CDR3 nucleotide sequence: TGTGCCAGCAGCCCAGGCACCCCCCAGGGCGAGCAGTACTTC.

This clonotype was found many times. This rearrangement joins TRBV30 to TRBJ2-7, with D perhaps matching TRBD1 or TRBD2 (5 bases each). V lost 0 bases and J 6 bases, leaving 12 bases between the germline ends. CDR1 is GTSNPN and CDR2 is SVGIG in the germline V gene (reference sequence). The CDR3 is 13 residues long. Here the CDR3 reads CAWSVWGPVEQYF. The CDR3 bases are TGTGCCTGGAGTGTATGGGGACCGGTCGAGCAGTACTTC.

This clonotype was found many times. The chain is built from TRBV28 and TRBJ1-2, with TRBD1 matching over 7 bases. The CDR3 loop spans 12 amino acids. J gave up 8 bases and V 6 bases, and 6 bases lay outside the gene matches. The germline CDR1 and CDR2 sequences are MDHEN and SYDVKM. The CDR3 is CASSLMTGGYTF. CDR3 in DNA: TGTGCCAGCAGCCTGATGACAGGGGGCTACACCTTC.

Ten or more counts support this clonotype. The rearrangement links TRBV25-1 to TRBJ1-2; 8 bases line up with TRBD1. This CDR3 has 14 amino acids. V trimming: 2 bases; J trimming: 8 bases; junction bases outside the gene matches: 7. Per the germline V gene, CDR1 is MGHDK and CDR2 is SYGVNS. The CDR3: CASSEADRAGGYTF. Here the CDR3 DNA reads TGTGCCAGCAGTGAAGCGGACAGGGCAGGGGGCTACACCTTC.

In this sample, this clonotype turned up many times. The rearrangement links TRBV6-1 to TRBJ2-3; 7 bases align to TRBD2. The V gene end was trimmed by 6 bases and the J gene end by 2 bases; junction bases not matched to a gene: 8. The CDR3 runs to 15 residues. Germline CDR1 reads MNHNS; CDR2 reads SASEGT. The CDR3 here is CASSLRDYHTDTQYF. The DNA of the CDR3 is TGTGCCAGCAGCCTCCGGGACTACCACACAGATACGCAGTATTTT.

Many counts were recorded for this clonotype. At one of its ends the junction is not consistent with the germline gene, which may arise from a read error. The CDR3 region has the DNA TGTGCCAGCAGCGTAGCTGGCCGGGGGGAAAAACTGTTTTTT. Translation gives CASSVAGRGEKLFF. V and J are TRBV7-9 and TRBJ1-4; maybe TRBD1 (5 bases). Germline V lookup: CDR1 SEHNR, CDR2 FQNEAQ (reference sequence). This CDR3 comprises 14 residues.

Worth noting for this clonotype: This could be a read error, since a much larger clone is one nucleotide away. The CDR3 DNA sequence: TGTGCCAGCAGCTGGGGGACCATGGGAGGCTACCCCTTC. This codes for CASSWGTMGGYPF. The chain uses TRBV7-9 and TRBJ1-2; TRBD1 is a possible D gene (5 bases). Germline V gives CDR1 SEHNR, CDR2 FQNEAQ (reference sequence). The CDR3 has 13 amino acids. The full variable domain, completed using reference TRBV7-9 and TRBJ1-2, is DTGVSQNPRHKITKRGQNVTFRCDPISEHNRLYWYRQTLGQGPEFLTYFQNEAQLEKSRLLSDRFSAERPKGSFSTLEIQRTEQGDSAMYLCASSWGTMGGYPFGSGTRLTVV.

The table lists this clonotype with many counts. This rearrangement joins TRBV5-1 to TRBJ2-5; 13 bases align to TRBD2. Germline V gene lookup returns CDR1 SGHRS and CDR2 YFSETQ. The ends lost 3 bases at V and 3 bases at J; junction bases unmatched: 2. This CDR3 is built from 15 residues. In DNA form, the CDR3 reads TGCGCCAGCAGCTCCGGACTAGCGGGAGAAGAGACCCAGTACTTC. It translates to CASSSGLAGEETQYF.

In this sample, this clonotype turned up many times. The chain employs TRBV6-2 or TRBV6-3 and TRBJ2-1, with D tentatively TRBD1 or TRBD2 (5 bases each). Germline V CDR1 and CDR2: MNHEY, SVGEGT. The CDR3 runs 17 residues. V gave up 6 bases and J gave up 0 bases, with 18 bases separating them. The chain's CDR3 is CASSHLGTKSSYNEQFF. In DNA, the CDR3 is TGTGCCAGCAGCCACCTTGGGACGAAAAGCTCCTACAATGAGCAGTTCTTC.

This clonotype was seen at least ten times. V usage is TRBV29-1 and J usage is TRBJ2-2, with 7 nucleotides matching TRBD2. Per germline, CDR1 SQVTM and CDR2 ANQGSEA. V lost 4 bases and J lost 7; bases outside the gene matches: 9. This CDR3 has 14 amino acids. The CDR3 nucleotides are TGCAGCGTTGCCACGACTAGCCCAAACGGGGAGCTGTTTTTT. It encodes CSVATTSPNGELFF.

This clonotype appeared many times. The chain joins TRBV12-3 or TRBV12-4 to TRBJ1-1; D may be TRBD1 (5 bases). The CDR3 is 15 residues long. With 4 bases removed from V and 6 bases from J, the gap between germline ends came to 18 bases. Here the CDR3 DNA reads TGTGCCAGCAGTTCGGGGGACTCACATAACGCTGAAGCTTTCTTT. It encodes CASSSGDSHNAEAFF.

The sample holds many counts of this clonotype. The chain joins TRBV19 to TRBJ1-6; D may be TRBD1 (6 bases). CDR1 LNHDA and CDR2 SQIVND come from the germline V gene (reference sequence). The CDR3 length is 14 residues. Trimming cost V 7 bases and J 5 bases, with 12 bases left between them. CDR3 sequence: CASTPGGHNSPLHF. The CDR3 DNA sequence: TGTGCCAGTACTCCGGGGGGCCATAATTCACCCCTCCACTTT.

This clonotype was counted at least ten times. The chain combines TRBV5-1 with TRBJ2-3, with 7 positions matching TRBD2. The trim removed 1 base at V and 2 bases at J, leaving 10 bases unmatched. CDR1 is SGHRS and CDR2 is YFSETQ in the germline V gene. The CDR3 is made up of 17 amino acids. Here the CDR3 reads CASSLPLAGVSTDTQYF. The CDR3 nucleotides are TGCGCCAGCAGCTTGCCCCTGGCGGGAGTTTCCACAGATACGCAGTATTTT.

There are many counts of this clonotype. CDR3 loop: CASTGLAEKTDTQYF. The CDR3 nucleotides are TGTGCCAGCACCGGACTAGCGGAAAAGACAGATACGCAGTATTTT. The V call is TRBV7-9, the J call TRBJ2-3, with 10 nucleotides matching TRBD2. Germline V lookup: CDR1 SEHNR, CDR2 FQNEAQ (reference sequence). This CDR3 is 15 amino acids long. With V trimmed by 7 bases and J by 3 bases, 7 bases remained unmatched.

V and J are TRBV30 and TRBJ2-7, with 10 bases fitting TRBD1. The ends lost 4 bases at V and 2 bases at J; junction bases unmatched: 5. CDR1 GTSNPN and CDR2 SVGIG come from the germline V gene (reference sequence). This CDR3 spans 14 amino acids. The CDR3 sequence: CAWNPGTGAYEQYF. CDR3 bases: TGTGCCTGGAATCCCGGGACAGGGGCCTACGAGCAGTACTTC.

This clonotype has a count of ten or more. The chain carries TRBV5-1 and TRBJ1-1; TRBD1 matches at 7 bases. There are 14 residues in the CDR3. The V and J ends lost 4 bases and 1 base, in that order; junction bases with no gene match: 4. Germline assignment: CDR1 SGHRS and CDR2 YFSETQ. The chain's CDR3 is CASSQGGPNTEAFF. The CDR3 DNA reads TGCGCCAGCAGCCAAGGGGGCCCGAACACTGAAGCTTTCTTT.

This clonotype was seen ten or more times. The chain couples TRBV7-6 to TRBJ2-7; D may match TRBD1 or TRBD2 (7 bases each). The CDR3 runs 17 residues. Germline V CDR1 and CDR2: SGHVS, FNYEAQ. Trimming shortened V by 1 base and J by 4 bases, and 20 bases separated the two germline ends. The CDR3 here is CASSLVVPGQGGYEQYF. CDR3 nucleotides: TGTGCCAGCAGCTTAGTAGTCCCCGGGCAGGGGGGGTACGAGCAGTACTTC.

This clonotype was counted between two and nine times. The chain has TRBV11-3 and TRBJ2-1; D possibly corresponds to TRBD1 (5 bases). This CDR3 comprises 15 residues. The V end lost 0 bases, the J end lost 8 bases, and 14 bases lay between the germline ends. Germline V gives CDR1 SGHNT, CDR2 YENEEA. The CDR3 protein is CASSLDSGRVDEQFF. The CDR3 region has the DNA TGTGCCAGCAGCTTAGATAGTGGCAGGGTCGATGAGCAGTTCTTC.

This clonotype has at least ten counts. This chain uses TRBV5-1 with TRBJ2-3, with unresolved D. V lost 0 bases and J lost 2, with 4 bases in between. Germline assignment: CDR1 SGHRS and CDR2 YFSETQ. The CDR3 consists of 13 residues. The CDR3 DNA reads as TGCGCCAGCAGCTTGGACCACACAGATACGCAGTATTTT. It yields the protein CASSLDHTDTQYF.

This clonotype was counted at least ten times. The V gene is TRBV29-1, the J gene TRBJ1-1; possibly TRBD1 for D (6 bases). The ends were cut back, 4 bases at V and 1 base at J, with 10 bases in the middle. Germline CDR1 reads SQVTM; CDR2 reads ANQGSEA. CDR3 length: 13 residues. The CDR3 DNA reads TGCAGCGTTGGGCAGGGGACGAACACTGAAGCTTTCTTT. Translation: CSVGQGTNTEAFF.

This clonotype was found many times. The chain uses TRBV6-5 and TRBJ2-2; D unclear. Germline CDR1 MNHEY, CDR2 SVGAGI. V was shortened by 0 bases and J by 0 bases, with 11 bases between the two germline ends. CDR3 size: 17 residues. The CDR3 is CASSYSWGSANTGELFF. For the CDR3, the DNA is TGTGCCAGCAGTTACTCTTGGGGAAGTGCGAACACCGGGGAGCTGTTTTTT.

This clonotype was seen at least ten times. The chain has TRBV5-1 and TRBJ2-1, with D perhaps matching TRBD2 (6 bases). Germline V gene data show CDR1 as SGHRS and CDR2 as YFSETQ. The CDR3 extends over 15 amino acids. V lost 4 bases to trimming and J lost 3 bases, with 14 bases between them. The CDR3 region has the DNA TGCGCCAGCAGCCCGGGACTTGTGGACTACAATGAGCAGTTCTTC. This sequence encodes CASSPGLVDYNEQFF.

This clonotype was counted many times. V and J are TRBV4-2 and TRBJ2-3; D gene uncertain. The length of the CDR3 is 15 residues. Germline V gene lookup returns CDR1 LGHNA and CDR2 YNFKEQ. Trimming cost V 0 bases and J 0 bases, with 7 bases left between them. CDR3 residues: CASSQDFRSTDTQYF. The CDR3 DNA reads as TGTGCCAGCAGCCAAGATTTCCGGAGCACAGATACGCAGTATTTT.

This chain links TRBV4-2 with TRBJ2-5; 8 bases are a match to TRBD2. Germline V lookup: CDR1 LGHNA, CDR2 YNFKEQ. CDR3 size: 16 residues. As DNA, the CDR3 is TGTGCTTGCAGCCGAGGAAGCGGGAGTGTTTTTGAGACCCAGTACTTC. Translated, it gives CACSRGSGSVFETQYF.

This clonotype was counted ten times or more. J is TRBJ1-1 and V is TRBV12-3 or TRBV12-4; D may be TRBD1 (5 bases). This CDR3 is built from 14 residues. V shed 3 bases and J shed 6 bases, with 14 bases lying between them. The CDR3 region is CASSFFQGTAEAFF. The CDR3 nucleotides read TGTGCCAGCAGTTTTTTTCAGGGAACGGCTGAAGCTTTCTTT.

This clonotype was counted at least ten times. The CDR3: CASSWIQGQPQHF. DNA of the CDR3: TGTGCCAGCAGCTGGATTCAGGGACAGCCCCAGCATTTT. This chain joins TRBV7-2 and TRBJ1-5, with a tentative D call TRBD1 (5 bases). Germline V gene lookup returns CDR1 SGHTA and CDR2 FQGNSA. The CDR3 spans 13 residues. V dropped 4 bases and J dropped 7 bases, with 11 bases sitting between them. Variable domain in full (rest from reference TRBV7-2 and TRBJ1-5): GAGVSQSPSNKVTEKGKDVELRCDPISGHTALYWYRQSLGQGLEFLIYFQGNSAPDKSGLPSDRFSAERTGGSVSTLTIQRTQQEDSAVYLCASSWIQGQPQHFGDGTRLSIL.

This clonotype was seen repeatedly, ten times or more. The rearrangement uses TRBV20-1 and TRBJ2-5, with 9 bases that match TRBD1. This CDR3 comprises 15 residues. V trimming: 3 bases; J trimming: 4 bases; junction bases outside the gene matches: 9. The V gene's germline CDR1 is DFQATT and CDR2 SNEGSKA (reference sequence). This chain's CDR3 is CSARGRQGVLETQYF. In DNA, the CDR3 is TGCAGTGCTAGGGGCCGACAGGGGGTATTAGAGACCCAGTACTTC.

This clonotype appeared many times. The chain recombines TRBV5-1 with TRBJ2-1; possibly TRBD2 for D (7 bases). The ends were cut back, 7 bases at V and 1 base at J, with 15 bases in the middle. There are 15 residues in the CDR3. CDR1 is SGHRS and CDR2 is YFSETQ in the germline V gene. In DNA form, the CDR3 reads TGCGCCAGCCTCAAAGGGGGGGGGTCCTACAATGAGCAGTTCTTC. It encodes CASLKGGGSYNEQFF. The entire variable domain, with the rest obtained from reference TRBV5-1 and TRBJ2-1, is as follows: KAGVTQTPRYLIKTRGQQVTLSCSPISGHRSVSWYQQTPGQGLQFLFEYFSETQRNKGNFPGRFSGRQFSNSRSEMNVSTLELGDSALYLCASLKGGGSYNEQFFGPGTRLTVL.